This T cell receptor beta chain was sequenced for a study of technical replicates of blood from several donors. A note on this clone: Mismatch with germline at one junction end may stem from a read error.

CDR3 size: 17 residues. Germline V CDR1 and CDR2: SNHLY, FYNNEI. Libraries were prepared by immunoSEQ multiplex PCR; TCRdb keeps only in-frame clonotypes and omits some of them. Seen here are more than 90,000 clones, around 95% observed once, and the top ten hold roughly 0.23%. V gene TRBV2 combines with J gene TRBJ2-7, with a tentative D call TRBD1 (6 bases). Sequencing was carried out using T cells isolated from PBMCs. The sequence was collected from a human donor in good health. CDR3 coding DNA: TGTGCCAGCAGTCCGGACAGAACCGTTCGCAACTCCCACGAGCAGTACTTC. This translates into CASSPDRTVRNSHEQYF.